This T cell receptor beta chain was found in a study of blood T cell repertoires in COVID-19. About the study: The United States, Italy and Spain provided the acute and convalescent COVID-19 samples. T cells, B-cell-depleted T cells, or PBMCs provided the cDNA or gDNA that served as material.

Per the authors' pipeline: It was from reference gene primer amplification that nucleated cell counts were estimated. TCRdb's table, derived via immunoSEQ multiplex PCR, lists solely in-frame clones and lacks some. V and J calls and clone size are given by that table; D and trimming were obtained from the DNA. The sample consists of roughly 140,000 clones, 70% to 90% of them appearing once. The CDR3 contains 15 residues. With 3 bases clipped from V and 3 bases from J, the junction kept 6 bases outside the gene matches. Germline CDR1 is KGHSH and CDR2 is LQKENI. V is TRBV18 and J is TRBJ1-1; 8 bases map to TRBD1. The source is a woman aged 70 to 79 with acute or convalescent COVID-19. Sequenced material: peripheral blood. Here the CDR3 reads CASSPTTGADTEAFF. The CDR3 region has the DNA TGTGCCAGCTCACCGACGACAGGGGCTGACACTGAAGCTTTCTTT.